Below are 29 T cell receptor beta chains sequenced from a single sample in a study of T cell responses to AZD1222 COVID-19 vaccine. This table comes from immunoSEQ multiplex PCR, and its TCRdb copy is limited to in-frame clones, with some not included. In the table there are about 180,000 clones, approximately 90% of which are singletons. Material: peripheral blood, obtained 28 days after the second dose of the MenACWY control vaccine. These receptors were obtained from an adult who received the MenACWY meningococcal vaccine as a control.

V gene TRBV7-2 combines with J gene TRBJ1-3; no definite D call. Germline V lookup: CDR1 SGHTA, CDR2 FQGNSA. This CDR3 contains 13 residues. V shed 1 base and J shed 4 bases, with 5 bases lying between them. In DNA, the CDR3 is TGTGCCAGCAGCTTAGAGTCGGGAAACACCATATATTTT. Translated, it gives CASSLESGNTIYF.

This chain links TRBV12-3 or TRBV12-4 with TRBJ1-2, with 7 bases identical to TRBD1. This CDR3 comprises 13 residues. Losses at the gene ends were 6 bases for V and 3 bases for J; bases not matched to a gene: 4. Here the CDR3 reads CASSSTGHYGYTF. The CDR3 DNA reads TGTGCCAGCAGCTCGACAGGGCACTATGGCTACACCTTC.

The V call is TRBV10-3, the J call TRBJ2-1; 7 nucleotides line up with TRBD2. V shed 9 bases, J shed 7 bases, and the junction held 9 bases outside the gene matches. CDR3 length equals 13 residues. The germline V gene has CDR1 ENHRY and CDR2 SYGVKD. CDR3 in amino acids: CAIGLREANEQFF. CDR3 sequence (DNA): TGTGCCATAGGCCTCCGGGAGGCTAATGAGCAGTTCTTC.

About this clone itself: Other DNA sequences from this sample encode an identical CDR3 as well. The chain has TRBV28 and TRBJ1-5, with D possibly being TRBD1 (5 bases). V lost 2 bases to trimming and J lost 5 bases, with 7 bases between them. The CDR3 consists of 13 residues. CDR1 is MDHEN and CDR2 is SYDVKM in the germline V gene. The CDR3 sequence: CASSLVGDQPQHF. The CDR3 nucleotides read TGTGCCAGCAGTTTAGTAGGGGATCAGCCCCAGCATTTT.

The chain carries TRBV28 and TRBJ1-5; D unclear. The CDR3 runs 15 residues. The V end was cut by 4 bases, the J end by 5 bases, with 15 bases between. CDR1 and CDR2 (germline): MDHEN, SYDVKM. CDR3 bases: TGTGCCAGCAGTTGGTTGGCAGTACCTCATCAGCCCCAGCATTTT. Protein product: CASSWLAVPHQPQHF. The whole variable domain, remainder taken from reference TRBV28 and TRBJ1-5, is DVKVTQSSRYLVKRTGEKVFLECVQDMDHENMFWYRQDPGLGLRLIYFSYDVKMKEKGDIPEGYSVSREKKERFSLILESASTNQTSMYLCASSWLAVPHQPQHFGDGTRLSIL.

The gene calls are TRBV3-1 (or the pseudogene TRBV3-2) and TRBJ2-7; D possibly matches TRBD1 or TRBD2 (5 bases each). Germline lookup yields CDR1 LGHDT and CDR2 YNNKEL (reference sequence). V lost 4 bases and J lost 13, with 17 bases in between. This CDR3 is built from 12 residues. CDR3 residues: CASSPGPATPYF. In nucleotides, the CDR3 is TGTGCCAGCAGCCCGGGACCGGCGACCCCCTACTTC.

In DNA, the CDR3 is TGTGCCAGCAGCGGCGGGACTAGCGGGGGTACCTACAATGAGCAGTTCTTC. Translated: CASSGGTSGGTYNEQFF. The genes are TRBV9 and TRBJ2-1; 14 bases line up with TRBD2. Losses at the gene ends were 3 bases for V and 2 bases for J; bases not matched to a gene: 4. The CDR3 runs to 17 residues. Looked up from germline, CDR1 is SGDLS and CDR2 is YYNGEE.

The rearrangement links TRBV4-1 to TRBJ2-5; 7 bases agree with TRBD2. The CDR3 totals 16 residues. Trimming removed 1 base from V and 2 bases from J; junction bases left unmatched: 7. Per germline, CDR1 MGHRA and CDR2 YSYEKL. The CDR3 loop is CASSQGVGGGQETQYF. In DNA, the CDR3 is TGCGCCAGCAGCCAAGGGGTTGGGGGGGGACAAGAGACCCAGTACTTC.

The chain carries TRBV5-3 and TRBJ2-7; TRBD2 matches at 9 bases. TRBV5-3 is identified as an open reading frame with a role that is uncertain. This CDR3 region has 14 residues. The junction had 12 bases not matched to a gene; V was cut back by 2 bases and J by 12 bases. The CDR3 is CARSLGGSSGKPYF. DNA of the CDR3: TGTGCCAGAAGCTTAGGGGGATCTAGCGGGAAGCCGTACTTC.

This clone was seen once. The chain couples TRBV4-3 to TRBJ2-3, with 10 bases lining up with TRBD2. The CDR3 runs to 16 residues. Germline trimming cut 1 base from V and 2 bases from J; bases unmatched to any gene: 3. Germline V gives CDR1 LGHNA, CDR2 YSLEER. CDR3 residues: CASSQGTSGNTDTQYF. In DNA form, the CDR3 reads TGCGCCAGCAGCCAAGGGACTAGCGGTAACACAGATACGCAGTATTTT.

V and J are TRBV18 and TRBJ1-3, with 8 bases that match TRBD1. Per germline, CDR1 KGHSH and CDR2 LQKENI. V gave up 3 bases and J gave up 0 bases; unmatched junction bases: 7. This CDR3 is 17 amino acids long. CDR3 coding DNA: TGTGCCAGCTCACCCTTACAGGGGGGAAGCTCTGGAAACACCATATATTTT. The encoded protein is CASSPLQGGSSGNTIYF.

This clone was counted a single time. V usage is TRBV5-4 and J usage is TRBJ2-7; D might be TRBD1 (6 bases). Germline loops: CDR1 SGHNT, CDR2 YYREEE (reference sequence). This CDR3 is 15 amino acids long. The V gene lost 5 bases and the J gene lost 4 bases, with 19 bases spanning the gap. Here the CDR3 DNA reads TGTGCCAGCAGACCGGACAGTCTCGGGTTTTACGAGCAGTACTTC. Its translation: CASRPDSLGFYEQYF.

This clone was counted a single time. The chain links TRBV27 to TRBJ2-2, with 7 bases that match TRBD1. The germline gives CDR1 MNHEY, CDR2 SMNVEV (reference sequence). The CDR3 covers 15 residues. V was pared by 5 bases and J by 3 bases, with 6 bases of the junction left unmatched. CDR3 amino acids: CASSPDRAYTGELFF. The DNA for the CDR3 is TGTGCCAGCAGTCCCGACAGGGCGTACACCGGGGAGCTGTTTTTT.

The chain has TRBV7-2 and TRBJ2-3; tentatively, D is TRBD1 (5 bases). The CDR3 loop spans 15 amino acids. CDR1 SGHTA and CDR2 FQGNSA come from the germline V gene. The V gene lost 5 bases and the J gene lost 6 bases, with 18 bases spanning the gap. The CDR3 reads CASSVRGPYLDTQYF. The CDR3 bases are TGTGCCAGCAGCGTAAGGGGTCCCTACTTGGATACGCAGTATTTT.

This chain uses TRBV3-1 (or the pseudogene TRBV3-2) with TRBJ1-1; no reliable D call. The ends were cut back, 3 bases at V and 2 bases at J, with 7 bases in the middle. The CDR3 length is 13 residues. Germline CDR1 reads LGHDT; CDR2 reads YNNKEL (reference sequence). The CDR3 loop is CASSQGRNTEAFF. CDR3 DNA: TGTGCCAGCAGCCAGGGTCGAAACACTGAAGCTTTCTTT.

In its sample, this clone was seen once. The chain uses TRBV5-1 and TRBJ2-7; D is uncertain. CDR3 length: 17 amino acids. The germline V and J ends were trimmed by 2 bases and 4 bases, with 22 bases remaining between them. The germline V gene has CDR1 SGHRS and CDR2 YFSETQ. The CDR3 spells CASSLTDLPKFEYEQYF. The CDR3 coding sequence is TGCGCCAGCAGCTTAACCGACCTTCCTAAATTCGAATACGAGCAGTACTTC. Full variable domain (remainder filled in from reference TRBV5-1 and TRBJ2-7): KAGVTQTPRYLIKTRGQQVTLSCSPISGHRSVSWYQQTPGQGLQFLFEYFSETQRNKGNFPGRFSGRQFSNSRSEMNVSTLELGDSALYLCASSLTDLPKFEYEQYFGPGTRLTVT.

V is TRBV7-9 and J is TRBJ1-1, with no clear D. With 5 bases removed from V and 3 bases from J, the gap between germline ends came to 13 bases. The CDR3 totals 14 residues. The V gene's germline CDR1 is SEHNR and CDR2 FQNEAQ (reference sequence). The CDR3 loop reads CASSPWTEDTEAFF. DNA for the CDR3: TGTGCCAGCAGCCCCTGGACGGAAGACACTGAAGCTTTCTTT.

This clone was recorded once. V gene TRBV19 combines with J gene TRBJ1-1; 9 nucleotides match TRBD1. V gave up 5 bases and J gave up 3 bases; unmatched junction bases: 7. This CDR3 is 15 amino acids long. Germline lookup yields CDR1 LNHDA and CDR2 SQIVND (reference sequence). This CDR3 is CASSRRDRAYTEAFF. In DNA form, the CDR3 reads TGTGCCAGTAGTCGCCGGGACAGGGCTTACACTGAAGCTTTCTTT.

The chain uses TRBV28 and TRBJ1-3; 8 bases agree with TRBD1. The junction had 5 bases not matched to a gene; V was cut back by 5 bases and J by 2 bases. The germline V gene has CDR1 MDHEN and CDR2 SYDVKM. The CDR3 sequence is 15 residues long. The chain's CDR3 is CASSPSTGAGNTIYF. CDR3 coding DNA: TGTGCCAGCAGTCCCTCGACAGGGGCTGGAAACACCATATATTTT.

The chain uses TRBV5-6 and TRBJ2-3, with TRBD2 matching 10 bases. V lost 4 bases to trimming and J lost 2 bases; unmatched junction nucleotides: 4. The CDR3 has 15 amino acids. The germline CDR1 and CDR2 sequences are SGHDT and YYEEEE. DNA for the CDR3: TGTGCCAGCAGCGTCCTAGCGGGAGCCACAGATACGCAGTATTTT. Translated: CASSVLAGATDTQYF.

The V gene is TRBV30, the J gene TRBJ2-3; tentatively, D is TRBD2 (5 bases). Germline assignment: CDR1 GTSNPN and CDR2 SVGIG (reference sequence). V was pared by 4 bases and J by 5 bases, with 16 bases between. This CDR3 has 14 residues. The CDR3 protein is CAWNRGGSGDTQYF. In nucleotides, the CDR3 is TGTGCCTGGAACCGAGGAGGATCTGGAGATACGCAGTATTTT.

The chain links TRBV7-2 to TRBJ2-2, with 13 bases identical to TRBD2. Germline trimming cut 5 bases from V and 9 bases from J; bases unmatched to any gene: 3. The V gene's germline CDR1 is SGHTA and CDR2 FQGNSA. There are 14 residues in the CDR3. The DNA of the CDR3 is TGTGCCAGCAGCCTAGGGACTAGCGGGAGGGAGCTGTTTTTT. It specifies CASSLGTSGRELFF.

CDR3 DNA: TGTGCCAGCTCACCCACAAACCCTATACAGGGGGCGGATCAGCCCCAGCATTTT. It specifies CASSPTNPIQGADQPQHF. The chain has TRBV18 and TRBJ1-5, with 9 bases aligning to TRBD1. Per germline, CDR1 KGHSH and CDR2 LQKENI. The CDR3 totals 18 residues. V dropped 3 bases and J dropped 5; count of bases not matched to a gene: 14. Full variable domain (rest looked up from reference TRBV18 and TRBJ1-5): NAGVMQNPRHLVRRRGQEARLRCSPMKGHSHVYWYRQLPEEGLKFMVYLQKENIIDESGMPKERFSAEFPKEGPSILRIQQVVRGDSAAYFCASSPTNPIQGADQPQHFGDGTRLSIL.

The chain uses TRBV28 and TRBJ1-6; D is uncertain. The germline V gene has CDR1 MDHEN and CDR2 SYDVKM. V gave up 3 bases and J gave up 7 bases, with 7 bases separating them. The CDR3 extends over 13 amino acids. The CDR3 loop is CASSFPDNSPLHF. DNA of the CDR3: TGTGCCAGCAGTTTCCCAGACAATTCACCCCTCCACTTT.

V is TRBV27 and J is TRBJ1-1; D is unresolved. The germline V and J ends were trimmed by 5 bases and 1 base, with 14 bases remaining between them. The CDR3 is made up of 15 amino acids. Germline lookup yields CDR1 MNHEY and CDR2 SMNVEV (reference sequence). CDR3 amino acids: CASSPRWYGNTEAFF. CDR3 coding DNA: TGTGCCAGCAGTCCCAGATGGTACGGGAACACTGAAGCTTTCTTT.

The V and J genes are TRBV12-3 or TRBV12-4 and TRBJ1-5; D uncertain. V gave up 5 bases and J gave up 5 bases, with 7 bases separating them. The CDR3 spans 12 residues. CDR3 nucleotide sequence: TGTGCCAGCAGTCAGGCTTATCAGCCCCAGCATTTT. It specifies CASSQAYQPQHF.

V gene TRBV2 combines with J gene TRBJ1-1, with 8 positions matching TRBD1. The length of the CDR3 is 14 residues. V was pared by 6 bases and J by 3 bases, with 6 bases of the junction left unmatched. Germline V CDR1 and CDR2: SNHLY, FYNNEI. The CDR3: CASRNDRGYTEAFF. In DNA form, the CDR3 reads TGTGCCAGCAGGAATGACAGGGGCTACACTGAAGCTTTCTTT.

Regarding this clone: The same CDR3 also results from other DNA sequences found in this sample. The chain uses TRBV19 and TRBJ2-7, with a possible D match to TRBD1 (6 bases). The CDR3 consists of 13 residues. Trimming took 5 bases from V and 2 from J, leaving 10 bases between them. CDR1 LNHDA and CDR2 SQIVND come from the germline V gene (reference sequence). This CDR3 reads CASSPGQTYEQYF. As DNA, the CDR3 is TGTGCCAGTAGTCCTGGACAGACCTACGAGCAGTACTTC.

This chain connects TRBV7-3 to TRBJ2-3; D gene ambiguous. CDR3 size: 13 residues. Deletions cut 1 base from V and 4 bases from J, with 6 bases between. CDR1 and CDR2 from the germline V gene are SGHTA and FQGTGA. CDR3 sequence: CASSLNRADTQYF. As DNA, the CDR3 is TGTGCCAGCAGCTTAAACCGGGCAGATACGCAGTATTTT.